This T cell receptor beta chain is drawn from a study of blood T cell repertoires in COVID-19. Study context: COVID-19 samples collected from the United States, Italy and Spain covered acute and convalescent phases. T cells, B-cell-depleted T cells, or PBMCs provided the cDNA or gDNA that served as material.

The CDR3 runs to 13 residues. Germline-derived CDR1 and CDR2 are MDHEN and SYDVKM. V lost 7 bases and J 3 bases, leaving 7 bases between the germline ends. Method: immunoSEQ multiplex PCR; TCRdb's copy keeps in-frame clones and lacks some. The table lists about 330,000 clones, 92% of them singletons. The rearrangement uses TRBV28 and TRBJ1-6; tentative D call: TRBD1 (5 bases). The sample taken for sequencing was PBMCs or T cells enriched from blood (not recorded which). The origin of this receptor is a woman aged 25 to 45 who had recovered from COVID-19. The CDR3, as DNA: TGTGCCAGCAACGGGGGCTATAATTCACCCCTCCACTTT. Protein: CASNGGYNSPLHF.